A single T cell receptor (beta chain) is shown here with its context. This specimen comes from a study of blood T cell repertoires in COVID-19. Looking at the study overall: The samples span acute and convalescent COVID-19 from the United States, Italy and Spain. T cells, B-cell-depleted T cells, or PBMCs provided the cDNA or gDNA that served as material.

This table comes from immunoSEQ multiplex PCR, and its TCRdb copy is limited to in-frame clones, with some not included. The profile shows roughly 330,000 clones, around nine tenths of them singletons. Germline V lookup: CDR1 KGHSH, CDR2 LQKENI. The ends were cut back, 3 bases at V and 6 bases at J, with 12 bases in the middle. The CDR3 length is 15 residues. The study recruited people aged about 18 to 90 years across about two dozen US areas. In assigning cohorts, the study relied on participant-reported clinical history. V is TRBV18 and J is TRBJ1-6, with TRBD1 as a possible D gene (5 bases). The receptor comes from a woman in her 30s who had recovered from COVID-19. The sample comprised PBMCs or T cells enriched from blood (not recorded which). DNA for the CDR3: TGTGCCAGCTCACCTGTAGGGGAAAGTAATTCACCCCTCCACTTT. Translating it yields CASSPVGESNSPLHF.